The entry below describes one T cell receptor beta chain. The antigen is unknown. A much larger clone lies one base from this, so it may be a read error. Each CDR3 protein is one row after TCRdb ran MiXCR on the reads. The sample contains about 920,000 distinct CDR3 sequences, approximately 31% of which appear only once. This sample stems from a study of T cell repertoires in cytomegalovirus infection. Germline CDR1 and CDR2: MDHEN and SYDVKM. The V gene lost 3 bases and the J gene lost 13 bases, with 19 bases spanning the gap. The CDR3 runs to 14 residues. Findings and caveats of the study: Totalled public TCR beta family frequency picked out people who carried CMV plus the relevant HLA. CMV-specific HLA-C-restricted TCR beta clonotypes dominated the ex vivo response.

This specimen consisted of cultured CD8+ T cells from PBMCs, obtained from culture after CMV antigen stimulation. The TCR originated in a human donor in good health (CMV status not recorded). Some clones in this sample may be carry-over from other donors' samples. V and J are TRBV28 and TRBJ2-1, with D perhaps TRBD1 (6 bases). CDR3 DNA sequence: TGTGCCAGCAGTTTTATCCGGGACATCCCACTACAGTTCTTC. It is translated as CASSFIRDIPLQFF.